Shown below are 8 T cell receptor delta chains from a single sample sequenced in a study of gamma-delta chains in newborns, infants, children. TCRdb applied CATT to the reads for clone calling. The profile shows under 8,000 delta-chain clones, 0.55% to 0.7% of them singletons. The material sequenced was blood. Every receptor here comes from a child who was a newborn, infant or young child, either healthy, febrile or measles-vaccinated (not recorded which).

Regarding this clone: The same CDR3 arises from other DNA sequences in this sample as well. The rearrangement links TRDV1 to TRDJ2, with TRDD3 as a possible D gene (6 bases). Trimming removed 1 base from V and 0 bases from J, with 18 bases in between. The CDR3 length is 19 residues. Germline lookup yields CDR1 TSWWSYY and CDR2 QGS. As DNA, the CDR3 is TGTGCTCTTGGGGAACCCGCCCTTGGGGATCCCGCTTTGACAGCACAACTCTTCTTT. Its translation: CALGEPALGDPALTAQLFF.

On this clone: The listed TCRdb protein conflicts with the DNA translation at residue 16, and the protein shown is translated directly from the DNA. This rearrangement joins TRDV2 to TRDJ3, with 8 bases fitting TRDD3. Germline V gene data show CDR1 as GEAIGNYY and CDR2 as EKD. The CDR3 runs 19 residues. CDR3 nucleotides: TGTGCCTGTGACACCGTGACTGGGGGGAGCTCCTGGGACACCCGACGGATGTTTTTC. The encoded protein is CACDTVTGGSSWDTRRMFF.

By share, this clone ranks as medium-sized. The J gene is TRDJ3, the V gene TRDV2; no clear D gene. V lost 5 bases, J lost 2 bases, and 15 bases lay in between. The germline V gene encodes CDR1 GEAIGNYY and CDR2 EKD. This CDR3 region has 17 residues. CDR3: CACAGLRGPWDTRQMFF. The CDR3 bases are TGTGCCTGTGCGGGGCTCCGCGGTCCCTGGGACACCCGACAGATGTTTTTC.

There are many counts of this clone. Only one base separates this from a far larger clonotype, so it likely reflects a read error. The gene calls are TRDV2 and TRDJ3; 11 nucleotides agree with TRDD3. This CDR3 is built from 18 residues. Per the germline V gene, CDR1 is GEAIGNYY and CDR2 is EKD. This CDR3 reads CACERLGDNSRDTRQMFF. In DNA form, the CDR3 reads TGTGCCTGTGAGCGACTGGGGGATAACTCCCGGGACACCCGACAGATGTTTTTC.

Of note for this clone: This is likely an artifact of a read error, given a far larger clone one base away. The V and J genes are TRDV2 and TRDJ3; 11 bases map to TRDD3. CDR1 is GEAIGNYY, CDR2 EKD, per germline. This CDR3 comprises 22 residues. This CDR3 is CACDKVLGDNKKSSWDTRRMFF. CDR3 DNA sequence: TGTGCCTGTGACAAAGTACTGGGGGATAACAAAAAAAGCTCCTGGGACACCCGACGGATGTTTTTC.

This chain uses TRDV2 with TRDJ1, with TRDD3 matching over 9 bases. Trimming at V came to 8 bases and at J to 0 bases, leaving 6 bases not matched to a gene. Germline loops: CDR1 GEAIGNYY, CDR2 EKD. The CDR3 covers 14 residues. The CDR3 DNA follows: TGTGCCTTCTACTGGGGGACCTACACCGATAAACTCATCTTT. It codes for CAFYWGTYTDKLIF.

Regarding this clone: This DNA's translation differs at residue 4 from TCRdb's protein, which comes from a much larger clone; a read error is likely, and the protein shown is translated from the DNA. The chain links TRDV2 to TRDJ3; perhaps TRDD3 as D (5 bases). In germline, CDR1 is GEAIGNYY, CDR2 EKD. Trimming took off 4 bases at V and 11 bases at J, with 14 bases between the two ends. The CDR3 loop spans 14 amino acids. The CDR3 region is CACDPVGRPRQMFF. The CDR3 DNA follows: TGTGCCTGTGATCCTGTGGGGAGACCCCGACAGATGTTTTTC.

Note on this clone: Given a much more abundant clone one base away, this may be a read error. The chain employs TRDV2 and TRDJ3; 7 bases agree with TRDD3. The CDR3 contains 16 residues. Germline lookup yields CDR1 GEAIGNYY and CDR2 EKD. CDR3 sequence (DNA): TGTGCCTGTGACACCTACTGGGGAAGGGACACCCGACAGACGTTTTTC. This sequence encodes CACDTYWGRDTRQTFF.